This T cell receptor (beta chain) stems from a study of shared clonotypes between healthy human individuals. Study findings and constraints: Rarefaction indicated that sorted-subset sequencing remained incomplete although depth was large. Roughly 5% of naive CD4 clonotypes were shared across a handful of donors. The low donor count limited represented genetic and exposure-history diversity.

With respect to this clone: The antigen remains unidentified.

Genomic DNA belonging to each subset was distributed in equal measure over several immunoSEQ plates. TCRdb's table, derived via immunoSEQ multiplex PCR, lists solely in-frame clones and lacks some. The sample records 2 million to 2.5 million clones, 85% to 95% being singletons. The origin of this receptor is a man aged 18 to 29 in good health. Some clones in this sample may be carry-over from other donors' samples. The sequenced sample was naive CD4+ T cells from PBMCs. Subset noted: CD45RA+ positively selected.

As DNA, the CDR3 is TGTGCCAGCAGCTTTGACTTGGATTGGGAAGAGCTGTTTTTT. The encoded protein is CASSFDLDWEELFF. The chain couples TRBV7-6 to TRBJ2-2; D ambiguous. Germline values: CDR1 SGHVS, CDR2 FNYEAQ. The CDR3 covers 14 residues. V lost 3 bases, J lost 11 bases, and 16 bases lay in between. Full variable domain (missing parts from reference TRBV7-6 and TRBJ2-2): GAGVSQSPRYKVTKRGQDVALRCDPISGHVSLYWYRQALGQGPEFLTYFNYEAQQDKSGLPNDRFSAERPEGSISTLTIQRTEQRDSAMYRCASSFDLDWEELFFGEGSRLTVL.